This T cell receptor beta chain was recorded in a study of T cells in Graves' hyperthyroidism and ophthalmopathy. This clonotype was observed at least ten times. What it binds is not known. Stable Graves' hyperthyroidism denoted no ophthalmopathy progression over 18 months. Hyperthyroidism, newly diagnosed and lasting under 2 months, affected patients aged 18 to 65. Study-level findings and limits: Most thyroid clonotypes that were expanded above 0.001 also turned up in blood.

RNA transcripts were the template for amplifying TCR beta CDR3 regions. With the HTBI primer set, the TCR CDR3 went through a first round of RT-PCR. From the multiplex PCR reads, TCRdb called clonotypes with MiXCR, one entry per CDR3 protein. The sample yields hundreds of thousands of distinct CDR3 sequences, roughly 16% seen once. The sequence came from a woman in her twenties or thirties with Graves' hyperthyroidism. The specimen was blood.

The CDR3 sequence: CASSLGTVEETQYF. The CDR3 coding sequence is TGTGCCAGCAGCTTGGGGACGGTCGAAGAGACCCAGTACTTC. The chain combines TRBV5-5 with TRBJ2-5; D unclear. This CDR3 region has 14 residues. Germline V gives CDR1 SGHKS, CDR2 YYEKEE (reference sequence). The V and J ends lost 0 bases and 3 bases respectively, with 9 bases between them. Supplemented by reference TRBV5-5 and TRBJ2-5, the full variable domain reads DAGVTQSPTHLIKTRGQQVTLRCSPISGHKSVSWYQQVLGQGPQFIFQYYEKEERGRGNFPDRFSARQFPNYSSELNVNALLLGDSALYLCASSLGTVEETQYFGPGTRLLVL.